These 29 T cell receptor beta chains came from one sample sequenced in a study of cytomegalovirus exposure and HLA in healthy donors. PCR involved 60 Vbeta and 13 Jbeta primers. The table came from immunoSEQ multiplex PCR; TCRdb's copy has only in-frame clones and leaves some out. The sample holds some 140,000 clones; 65% to 80% are singletons and the top ten take under 1.5%. The sequenced sample was PBMCs. The receptors come from a male donor in good health and CMV-seropositive.

This clone appeared once. This chain connects TRBV29-1 to TRBJ1-3; tentative D call: TRBD1 (6 bases). Trimming took off 7 bases at V and 1 base at J, with 11 bases between the two ends. Germline lookup yields CDR1 SQVTM and CDR2 ANQGSEA. This CDR3 has 13 amino acids. DNA for the CDR3: TGCAGCGGGAACACAGGGTCTGGAAACACCATATATTTT. Amino acids: CSGNTGSGNTIYF.

CDR3 in amino acids: CASSLGTQPYEQYF. CDR3 DNA sequence: TGTGCCAGCAGTTTGGGGACTCAACCCTACGAGCAGTACTTC. This sequence joins TRBV28 and TRBJ2-7; D possibly corresponds to TRBD2 (6 bases). The germline gives CDR1 MDHEN, CDR2 SYDVKM. The CDR3 extends over 14 amino acids. V lost 3 bases, J lost 2 bases, and 11 bases lay in between.

This clone was seen once. The CDR3 DNA follows: TGTGCCAGCAGTTATGGGACAGGGAGAGTCTACGAGCAGTACTTC. It encodes CASSYGTGRVYEQYF. V and J are TRBV6-7 and TRBJ2-7, with 9 bases fitting TRBD1. TRBV6-7 carries the ORF label, with uncertain function. The junction had 6 bases not matched to a gene; V was cut back by 3 bases and J by 3 bases. The CDR3 has 15 amino acids.

V gene TRBV30 combines with J gene TRBJ1-5, with D perhaps TRBD1 (5 bases). CDR3 length equals 14 residues. Germline-derived CDR1 and CDR2 are GTSNPN and SVGIG (reference sequence). Trimming shortened V by 4 bases and J by 2 bases, and 12 bases separated the two germline ends. The CDR3 nucleotides read TGTGCCTGGATCCCCAGGGAGGGCAATCAGCCCCAGCATTTT. This sequence encodes CAWIPREGNQPQHF.

V and J are TRBV7-3 and TRBJ2-7, with TRBD1 matching over 9 bases. Per germline, CDR1 SGHTA and CDR2 FQGTGA. The CDR3 extends over 14 amino acids. With V trimmed by 1 base and J by 6 bases, 4 bases remained unmatched. CDR3 protein: CASSLSGTGREQYF. As DNA, the CDR3 is TGTGCCAGCAGCTTAAGCGGGACAGGGCGCGAGCAGTACTTC.

The V call is TRBV18, the J call TRBJ2-1; 9 nucleotides line up with TRBD1. The CDR3 sequence is 14 residues long. Germline loops: CDR1 KGHSH, CDR2 LQKENI. With 3 bases clipped from V and 10 bases from J, the junction kept 7 bases outside the gene matches. As DNA, the CDR3 is TGTGCCAGCTCACCGGGAACAGGGGGCAGCGAGCAGTTCTTC. Amino acids: CASSPGTGGSEQFF.

V is TRBV29-1 and J is TRBJ1-1; 7 bases are shared with TRBD1. The CDR3 runs 16 residues. CDR1 SQVTM and CDR2 ANQGSEA come from the germline V gene. The J segment lost 1 base and the V segment lost 3 bases, leaving 11 bases of the junction unmatched. As DNA, the CDR3 is TGCAGCGTTGACGGACAGGCTATGGATGGGAACACTGAAGCTTTCTTT. Encoded protein: CSVDGQAMDGNTEAFF.

This chain uses TRBV10-3 with TRBJ2-5; 8 bases fit TRBD1. The junction had 4 bases not matched to a gene; V was cut back by 2 bases and J by 5 bases. Germline V gene data show CDR1 as ENHRY and CDR2 as SYGVKD. There are 14 residues in the CDR3. This chain's CDR3 is CAISEGQGKETQYF. For the CDR3, the DNA is TGTGCCATCAGTGAGGGACAGGGAAAGGAGACCCAGTACTTC.

The chain uses TRBV5-4 and TRBJ2-1, with 10 nucleotides matching TRBD2. Germline CDR1 is SGHNT and CDR2 is YYREEE (reference sequence). There are 17 residues in the CDR3. The V segment lost 0 bases and the J segment 2 bases; nucleotides outside the gene matches: 5. DNA of the CDR3: TGTGCCAGCAGCTTGGGCCTACTAGCGGGGACCTACAATGAGCAGTTCTTC. Its translation: CASSLGLLAGTYNEQFF.

V and J are TRBV7-9 and TRBJ2-5; D may be TRBD2 (5 bases). The CDR3 loop spans 13 amino acids. Germline assignment: CDR1 SEHNR and CDR2 FQNEAQ (reference sequence). With 1 base removed from V and 5 bases from J, the gap between germline ends came to 8 bases. CDR3 amino acids: CASSLVGGETQYF. The CDR3 DNA follows: TGTGCCAGCAGCTTAGTGGGCGGGGAGACCCAGTACTTC.

The rearrangement joins TRBV19 to TRBJ2-3, with D possibly matching TRBD2 (6 bases). The V gene lost 3 bases and the J gene lost 1 base, with 14 bases spanning the gap. CDR1 and CDR2 (germline): LNHDA, SQIVND (reference sequence). CDR3 size: 16 residues. The CDR3 nucleotides are TGTGCCAGTAGTATTGGAGCCAGCGGGCGCACAGATACGCAGTATTTT. Its protein product is CASSIGASGRTDTQYF.

The CDR3 is CASSPGGANQPQHF. The CDR3 nucleotides read TGTGCCAGCAGCCCGGGGGGAGCTAATCAGCCCCAGCATTTT. The chain joins TRBV4-2 to TRBJ1-5, with a weak D call TRBD1 (5 bases). V lost 4 bases, J lost 4 bases, and 11 bases lay in between. CDR1 and CDR2 (germline): LGHNA, YNFKEQ. The CDR3 covers 14 residues.

The rearrangement links TRBV6-4 to TRBJ2-3; 10 bases align to TRBD2. The CDR3 covers 14 residues. Germline CDR1 reads MRHNA; CDR2 reads SNTAGT. V lost 7 bases to trimming and J lost 2 bases; unmatched junction nucleotides: 3. The CDR3 loop is CASKSGGATDTQYF. The CDR3 nucleotides are TGTGCCAGCAAAAGCGGGGGGGCCACAGATACGCAGTATTTT.

Note on this clone: One end of the junction varies from germline; a read error may be responsible. The genes are TRBV2 and TRBJ2-3, with 7 bases identical to TRBD2. CDR3 size: 15 residues. Germline V lookup: CDR1 SNHLY, CDR2 FYNNEI. The CDR3 sequence is CASKGTITRTDTQYF. In DNA, the CDR3 is TGTGCCAGCAAAGGGACTATAACACGCACGGATACGCAGTATTTT.

This rearrangement joins TRBV4-1 to TRBJ2-6; 11 positions match TRBD1. The J segment lost 2 bases and the V segment lost 2 bases, leaving 8 bases of the junction unmatched. The CDR3 sequence is 19 residues long. Germline values: CDR1 MGHRA, CDR2 YSYEKL. DNA for the CDR3: TGCGCCAGCAGCCAACCCCCCGGGACAGGGGGGACTGGGGCCAACGTCCTGACTTTC. It is translated as CASSQPPGTGGTGANVLTF.

The gene calls are TRBV7-8 and TRBJ2-1; D is possibly TRBD1 (6 bases). This CDR3 is 18 amino acids long. V shed 0 bases and J shed 0 bases, with 15 bases lying between them. Germline values: CDR1 SGHVS, CDR2 FQNEAQ. The CDR3 nucleotides read TGTGCCAGCAGCTTAGCCTTTCGGACAGCTAGCTCCTACAATGAGCAGTTCTTC. Its protein is CASSLAFRTASSYNEQFF. Using reference TRBV7-8 and TRBJ2-1 for the parts outside the CDR3, the full variable domain is GAGVSQSPRYKVAKRGQDVALRCDPISGHVSLFWYQQALGQGPEFLTYFQNEAQLDKSGLPSDRFFAERPEGSVSTLKIQRTQQEDSAVYLCASSLAFRTASSYNEQFFGPGTRLTVL.

CDR3: CASSSGGMNTEAFF. CDR3 DNA: TGTGCCAGCAGCTCTGGGGGGATGAACACTGAAGCTTTCTTT. The V call is TRBV7-3, the J call TRBJ1-1; D possibly corresponds to TRBD1 (5 bases). V was shortened by 4 bases and J by 0 bases, with 9 bases between the two germline ends. CDR1 is SGHTA, CDR2 FQGTGA, per germline. The CDR3 has 14 amino acids.

V gene TRBV27 combines with J gene TRBJ2-7; 8 bases line up with TRBD1. Germline assignment: CDR1 MNHEY and CDR2 SMNVEV (reference sequence). Trimming took 5 bases from V and 4 from J; bases not matched to a gene: 4. The length of the CDR3 is 13 residues. The CDR3 region is CASSPGTGYEQYF. CDR3 nucleotides: TGTGCCAGCAGTCCGGGGACAGGATACGAGCAGTACTTC.

V and J are TRBV7-6 and TRBJ2-2; 15 nucleotides agree with TRBD2. V lost 5 bases to trimming and J lost 6 bases; unmatched junction nucleotides: 19. CDR1 and CDR2 (germline): SGHVS, FNYEAQ. This CDR3 has 21 amino acids. The CDR3 is CASSAAYRGTSGRMGPGELFF. CDR3 bases: TGTGCCAGCAGCGCAGCCTATAGAGGGACTAGCGGGAGGATGGGACCCGGGGAGCTGTTTTTT.

The chain links TRBV2 to TRBJ2-5, with 12 bases matching TRBD2. From germline, CDR1 is SNHLY and CDR2 FYNNEI. The junction had 6 bases not matched to a gene; V was cut back by 7 bases and J by 3 bases. This CDR3 is built from 15 residues. CDR3 sequence: CASTKGLAGKETQYF. In nucleotides, the CDR3 is TGTGCCAGCACCAAAGGACTAGCGGGAAAAGAGACCCAGTACTTC.

The chain recombines TRBV6-5 with TRBJ2-5, with D possibly TRBD2 on 5 matching bases. Per the germline V gene, CDR1 is MNHEY and CDR2 is SVGAGI. CDR3 length: 15 residues. Trimming removed 0 bases from V and 0 bases from J, with 8 bases in between. The CDR3 protein is CASSYSRRYQETQYF. CDR3 nucleotide sequence: TGTGCCAGCAGTTACTCCCGGAGGTACCAAGAGACCCAGTACTTC.

The chain uses TRBV7-3 and TRBJ1-1; D uncertain. The CDR3 is 13 residues long. Germline lookup yields CDR1 SGHTA and CDR2 FQGTGA. The V gene lost 5 bases and the J gene lost 0 bases, with 7 bases spanning the gap. CDR3 sequence (DNA): TGTGCCAGCAGCACCTATTTGAACACTGAAGCTTTCTTT. Protein sequence: CASSTYLNTEAFF.

The rearrangement uses TRBV6-5 and TRBJ2-7, with 8 bases matching TRBD1. In germline, CDR1 is MNHEY, CDR2 SVGAGI. This CDR3 comprises 16 residues. V dropped 0 bases and J dropped 0; count of bases not matched to a gene: 4. CDR3 region: CASSYSMTGASYEQYF. The CDR3 DNA reads TGTGCCAGCAGTTACTCGATGACAGGGGCCTCCTACGAGCAGTACTTC.

This clone has only a few counts. V and J are TRBV19 and TRBJ1-5; 8 bases align to TRBD1. Trimming at V came to 6 bases and at J to 5 bases, leaving 3 bases not matched to a gene. The length of the CDR3 is 13 residues. Germline CDR1 is LNHDA and CDR2 is SQIVND (reference sequence). The CDR3 sequence is CASRDRVYQPQHF. CDR3 nucleotide sequence: TGTGCCAGTAGGGACAGGGTTTATCAGCCCCAGCATTTT.

In its sample, this clone was seen a few times. The chain is built from TRBV4-1 and TRBJ2-6; TRBD1 agrees at 7 bases. Germline V CDR1 and CDR2: MGHRA, YSYEKL. The CDR3 is 19 residues long. V gave up 0 bases and J gave up 1 base; unmatched junction bases: 9. The chain's CDR3 is CASSQDRDRQASGANVLTF. CDR3 DNA sequence: TGCGCCAGCAGCCAAGATCGGGACAGACAGGCTTCTGGGGCCAACGTCCTGACTTTC.

The V gene is TRBV10-1, the J gene TRBJ2-1; maybe TRBD2 (6 bases). The CDR3 runs to 15 residues. Trimming removed 4 bases at V and 2 bases at J, with 12 bases between. Per the germline V gene, CDR1 is WNHNN and CDR2 is SYGVQD (reference sequence). The chain's CDR3 is CASSAGGKTYNEQFF. For the CDR3, the DNA is TGCGCCAGCAGTGCTGGGGGGAAGACCTACAATGAGCAGTTCTTC.

The chain uses TRBV10-3 and TRBJ1-2; 11 positions match TRBD1. V shed 10 bases, J shed 5 bases, and the junction held 6 bases outside the gene matches. Germline V lookup: CDR1 ENHRY, CDR2 SYGVKD. The CDR3 length is 13 residues. CDR3 coding DNA: TGTGCCAGCGCCGGGACAGGGGGATATGGCTACACCTTC. Its translation is CASAGTGGYGYTF.

This chain links TRBV19 with TRBJ2-7; D is possibly TRBD1 (5 bases). V lost 0 bases, J lost 4 bases, and 10 bases lay in between. In germline, CDR1 is LNHDA, CDR2 SQIVND (reference sequence). There are 14 residues in the CDR3. CDR3 coding DNA: TGTGCCAGTAGTATAGAAGCAGCAGGGTACGAGCAGTACTTC. This gives the protein CASSIEAAGYEQYF.

The sample holds one count of this clone. The gene calls are TRBV5-8 and TRBJ2-7; TRBD2 aligns across 7 bases. The CDR3 totals 13 residues. The germline CDR1 and CDR2 sequences are SGHTS and YDEGEE. V gave up 0 bases and J gave up 3 bases; unmatched junction bases: 0. The CDR3 here is CASSLGGGYEQYF. The CDR3 nucleotides read TGTGCCAGCAGCTTGGGCGGGGGCTACGAGCAGTACTTC. Based on the CDR3 plus reference TRBV5-8 and TRBJ2-7, the full variable domain is EAGVTQSPTHLIKTRGQQATLRCSPISGHTSVYWYQQALGLGLQFLLWYDEGEERNRGNFPPRFSGRQFPNYSSELNVNALELEDSALYLCASSLGGGYEQYFGPGTRLTVT.